This is a list of T cell receptor beta chains from one sample in a study of T cells in Graves' hyperthyroidism and ophthalmopathy. TCRdb re-called the multiplex PCR reads with MiXCR, one entry per CDR3 protein. Among around 610,000 distinct CDR3 sequences listed, over 12% were seen once. The sample comprised blood. These receptors all stem from a woman between 40 and 55 years old with Graves' ophthalmopathy. Each CDR3 is given with its conserved first and last residue. D genes are given only for firm matches. Only some rows state a clone size, as once, few, many or a class for expanded clones.

cdr3_length j_call clone_size v_call d_call cdr3_nt cdr3_aa
15 TRBJ1-1 many TRBV12-3/TRBV12-4 NA TGTGCCAGCTGTCCGTCCGCGGGGGGATACACTGAAGCTTTCTTT CASCPSAGGYTEAFF
14 TRBJ1-1 NA TRBV6-2/TRBV6-3 TRBD1 TGTGCCAGCGGACCGGGACAGGGGCTGGGTGAAGCTTTCTTT CASGPGQGLGEAFF
16 TRBJ2-2 many TRBV19 NA TGTGCCAGTAGTTTTCGACAGCTACTTAACACCGGGGAGCTGTTTTTT CASSFRQLLNTGELFF
15 TRBJ2-7 many TRBV19 NA TGTGCCAGTAGTAACGTCAGGGGAGGTGCGTACGAGCAGTACTTC CASSNVRGGAYEQYF
14 TRBJ2-2 NA TRBV7-9 TRBD2 TGTGCCATAAGGACTAGCGGGAACACCGGGGAGCTGTTTTTT CAIRTSGNTGELFF
15 TRBJ2-5 many TRBV3-1 NA TGTGCCAGCGAAACTCCGGACGGCATGGGGGAGACCCAGTACTTC CASETPDGMGETQYF
15 TRBJ1-1 many TRBV9 NA TGTGCCAGCACCGCGGGGGGGGCCGGGGACACTGAAGCTTTCTTT CASTAGGAGDTEAFF
16 TRBJ2-4 many TRBV6-5 TRBD2 TGTGCCAGCAGTTGGACTAGCGAACTAGCCAAAAACATTCAGTACTTC CASSWTSELAKNIQYF
15 TRBJ1-1 many TRBV19 TRBD1 TGTGCCAGTAGTCCCCGGACAGGGGAGGGCACTGAAGCTTTCTTT CASSPRTGEGTEAFF
15 TRBJ1-1 many TRBV9 NA TGTGCCAGCAGCCTAACCGGGACGTCAAACACTGAAGCTTTCTTT CASSLTGTSNTEAFF
15 TRBJ1-3 many TRBV6-5 NA TGTGCCAGCAGTAACACTGACAGCTCTGGAAACACCATATATTTT CASSNTDSSGNTIYF
14 TRBJ2-7 many TRBV2 TRBD1 TGTGCCAGCAGTCCCGGGACAGGTTACTACGAGCAGTACTTC CASSPGTGYYEQYF
15 TRBJ2-5 many TRBV10-3 TRBD2 TGTGCCATCAGTGGGGCCTCGGGGGGGCAGGAGACCCAGTACTTC CAISGASGGQETQYF
17 TRBJ1-1 NA TRBV6-5 TRBD1 TGTGTCAGCAGTTACGCACAGGGGGCGAAGGTTCACACTGAAGCTTTCTTT CVSSYAQGAKVHTEAFF
14 TRBJ1-3 many TRBV28 NA TGTGCCAGCAGTTTTAAGGGCTCTGGAAACACCATATATTTT CASSFKGSGNTIYF
14 TRBJ1-1 many TRBV29-1 NA TGCAGCGTTGAAAGGGGGGTCTGGAACACTGAAGCTTTCTTT CSVERGVWNTEAFF
14 TRBJ2-7 many TRBV18 NA TGTGCCAGCTCACCGAGTGTCAGTACCTACGAGCAGTACTTC CASSPSVSTYEQYF
15 TRBJ2-3 few TRBV9 NA TGTGCCAGCAGCGTAGTTGCGGGCCGGCCTAATACGCAGTATTTT CASSVVAGRPNTQYF
13 TRBJ2-5 many TRBV20-1 NA TGCAGTGCTAGAGTCTTGGTTCTTGAGACCCAGTACTTC CSARVLVLETQYF
16 TRBJ2-5 few TRBV3-1 TRBD2 TGTGCCAGCAGCCAAGGGTCCAGCGGGATGGTGGAGACCCAGTACTTC CASSQGSSGMVETQYF
16 TRBJ2-2 few TRBV11-1 NA TGTGCCAGCAGCCCCCGTGGGCAGGGCGGCACCGGGGAGCTGTTTTTT CASSPRGQGGTGELFF
12 TRBJ1-2 once TRBV30 TRBD1 TGTGCCTGGAGCCCGGGACAGAACCCCTACACCTTC CAWSPGQNPYTF
15 TRBJ2-7 many TRBV6-2/TRBV6-3 TRBD1 TGTGCCAGCAGTTACGGTCGGACAGGAGACTACGAGCAGTACTTC CASSYGRTGDYEQYF
13 TRBJ1-1 many TRBV20-1 NA TGCAGTGCTCTCCAGGGTGGGAACACTGAAGCTTTCTTT CSALQGGNTEAFF
18 TRBJ2-5 NA TRBV19 TRBD2 TGTGCCAGTAGTTCCATCCCGGGACTAGCGGGAGTCGGCGAGACCCAGTACTTC CASSSIPGLAGVGETQYF
16 TRBJ2-7 many TRBV7-2 NA TGTGCCAGCAGCTTAGGAATAGACGGGAGAAACTACGAGCAGTACTTC CASSLGIDGRNYEQYF
16 TRBJ2-7 many TRBV28 TRBD1 TGTGCCAGCACCCTTACGGGGGCAGGGGGCTTGGGGGAGCAGTACTTC CASTLTGAGGLGEQYF
15 TRBJ2-6 many TRBV6-1 NA TGTGCCAGCAGTGAATCAGGGCTTGGGGCCAACGTCCTGACTTTC CASSESGLGANVLTF
15 TRBJ1-2 many TRBV4-1 NA TGCGCCAGCAGCCAAGGAGGACAGTCCCTCTATGGCTACACCTTC CASSQGGQSLYGYTF
14 TRBJ1-6 many TRBV27 NA TGTGCCAGCAGTCGGGACCGGGGTAATTCACCCCTCCACTTT CASSRDRGNSPLHF
17 TRBJ2-2 many TRBV5-1 TRBD2 TGCGCCAGCAGCTTGGAGCGGGAGGGCGCGAACACCGGGGAGCTGTTTTTT CASSLEREGANTGELFF
13 TRBJ1-1 many TRBV20-1 NA TGCAGTGCTAGGAGGGGGAGCCTGATTGAAGCTTTCTTT CSARRGSLIEAFF
17 TRBJ2-6 many TRBV27 NA TGTGCCAGTAAAACAGGGGAGGCCATCTCTGGGGCCAACGTCCTGACTTTC CASKTGEAISGANVLTF
16 TRBJ1-1 NA TRBV11-2 TRBD1 TGTGCCAGCAGCACGACGACAGGGGGCCCGGACACTGAAGCTTTCTTT CASSTTTGGPDTEAFF
14 TRBJ1-2 NA TRBV6-5 NA TGTGCCAGCAGTTACTTTTACTCGAAGTCGGGCTACACCTTC CASSYFYSKSGYTF
13 TRBJ2-7 many TRBV20-1 NA TGCAGTGCTAGAGCTGCGTTCGGTAACGAGCAGTACTTC CSARAAFGNEQYF
14 TRBJ2-7 many TRBV29-1 NA TGCAGCGTTGAAGACCCCTCGTCCGCATCCGAGCAGTACTTC CSVEDPSSASEQYF
14 TRBJ1-1 many TRBV6-5 NA TGTGCCAGCAGTTACAATAACAGGGCCGTTCAAGCTTTCTTT CASSYNNRAVQAFF
14 TRBJ1-1 many TRBV27 NA TGTGCCAGCAGTTTATCCAGGGGTGGCACTGAAGCTTTCTTT CASSLSRGGTEAFF
14 TRBJ1-2 few TRBV28 NA TGTGCCAGCAGTTTAGAAGGGGCTGGCTATGGCTACACCTTC CASSLEGAGYGYTF
13 TRBJ1-2 NA TRBV12-3/TRBV12-4 NA TGTGCCAGCAGTTTAGGGGGCAGGAATGGCTACACCTTC CASSLGGRNGYTF
17 TRBJ2-5 few TRBV28 TRBD1 TGTGCCAGCACCTCGGGACAGGGGGTGGTATCCCAAGAGACCCAGTACTTC CASTSGQGVVSQETQYF
13 TRBJ1-3 NA TRBV12-3/TRBV12-4 NA TGTGCCAGCAAGACCAACTCTGGAAACACCATATATTTT CASKTNSGNTIYF
15 TRBJ1-5 many TRBV4-1 NA TGCGCCAGCAGCCAAGACAGGGGTGGGCATCAGCCCCAGCATTTT CASSQDRGGHQPQHF
14 TRBJ2-6 many TRBV25-1 TRBD2 TGTGCCAGCAGCGGGACTACTGGGGCCAACGTCCTGACTTTC CASSGTTGANVLTF